These 15 T cell receptor beta chains came from one sample sequenced in a study of shared clonotypes between healthy human individuals. Sequencing was performed with immunoSEQ multiplex PCR; in TCRdb, only in-frame clones are kept and a portion is missing. The sample includes more than 2 million clones, roughly 94% of them seen just once. CD45RO-negative, CCR7-positively selected cells formed the naive CD8 fraction, excluding terminally differentiated effector memory CD45RA+ cells. Sequenced material: naive CD8+ T cells sorted from blood. These receptors all come from a young man in good health.

This rearrangement joins TRBV11-2 to TRBJ2-5; 11 nucleotides align to TRBD2. The germline CDR1 and CDR2 sequences are SGHAT and FQNNGV. The junction had 2 bases not matched to a gene; V was cut back by 3 bases and J by 2 bases. This CDR3 contains 15 residues. CDR3 DNA: TGTGCCAGCAGCTTTAGCGGGGGGGAACAAGAGACCCAGTACTTC. Protein sequence: CASSFSGGEQETQYF.

The CDR3 region is CASSQVLQGETEAFF. CDR3 sequence (DNA): TGCGCCAGCAGCCAAGTTTTACAGGGGGAAACTGAAGCTTTCTTT. The V call is TRBV4-3, the J call TRBJ1-1, with TRBD1 matching 8 bases. The junction had 6 bases not matched to a gene; V was cut back by 1 base and J by 5 bases. This CDR3 is 15 amino acids long. Germline V CDR1 and CDR2: LGHNA, YSLEER.

Points on this clone: This sample also contains other DNA sequences that code for the same CDR3. This chain uses TRBV27 with TRBJ2-7; weak D call: TRBD1 (6 bases). V dropped 5 bases and J dropped 1 base, with 9 bases sitting between them. The CDR3 runs to 13 residues. Germline V CDR1 and CDR2: MNHEY, SMNVEV (reference sequence). The CDR3 DNA reads TGTGCCAGCAGTCTAGGACAGTCCTACGAGCAGTACTTC. Its translation is CASSLGQSYEQYF.

The chain is built from TRBV4-1 and TRBJ2-2, with 8 bases that match TRBD2. Germline V CDR1 and CDR2: MGHRA, YSYEKL. J gave up 5 bases and V 0 bases, and 8 bases lay outside the gene matches. CDR3 length: 17 amino acids. The CDR3, as DNA: TGCGCCAGCAGCCAAGATATCCGGGGGGGCCCAACCGGGGAGCTGTTTTTT. Amino acids: CASSQDIRGGPTGELFF.

The CDR3 loop is CATSSEGRGVMDYGYTF. The CDR3 DNA sequence: TGTGCCACCAGCAGCGAGGGAAGGGGAGTAATGGACTATGGCTACACCTTC. This rearrangement joins TRBV15 to TRBJ1-2; the D gene is possibly TRBD1 (5 bases). Germline V gene data show CDR1 as LNHNV and CDR2 as YYDKDF (reference sequence). V lost 3 bases and J 3 bases, leaving 20 bases between the germline ends. This CDR3 has 17 amino acids.

V usage is TRBV7-9 and J usage is TRBJ2-5; D is undetermined. The end of the DNA fits TRBJ2-7 better, so the J call may be wrong. CDR3 length equals 13 residues. The germline gives CDR1 SEHNR, CDR2 FQNEAQ (reference sequence). This CDR3 reads CASLGLSSYEQYF. The CDR3 nucleotides read TGTGCCAGCTTGGGTTTGTCCTCCTACGAGCAGTACTTC.

A few counts support this clone. The gene calls are TRBV11-2 and TRBJ2-7, with D possibly matching TRBD1 (5 bases). CDR1 and CDR2 (germline): SGHAT, FQNNGV. The CDR3 totals 13 residues. The V and J ends lost 2 bases and 3 bases respectively, with 8 bases between them. As DNA, the CDR3 is TGTGCCAGCAGCTTATCCAGGGACTACGAGCAGTACTTC. The encoded protein is CASSLSRDYEQYF. Based on the CDR3 plus reference TRBV11-2 and TRBJ2-7, the full variable domain is EAGVAQSPRYKIIEKRQSVAFWCNPISGHATLYWYQQILGQGPKLLIQFQNNGVVDDSQLPKDRFSAERLKGVDSTLKIQPAKLEDSAVYLCASSLSRDYEQYFGPGTRLTVT.

Of note for this clone: Other nucleotide sequences from this sample produce the same CDR3. The V and J genes are TRBV9 and TRBJ2-1; 10 bases match TRBD2. CDR1 and CDR2 (germline): SGDLS, YYNGEE. This CDR3 has 15 residues. J lost 7 bases, V lost 0 bases, and 4 bases had no gene match. CDR3 in DNA: TGTGCCAGCAGCGTAGCCAGCGGGGGGGCAAATGAGCAGTTCTTC. Amino acids: CASSVASGGANEQFF.

This rearrangement joins TRBV7-2 to TRBJ1-1; 7 bases agree with TRBD1. This CDR3 contains 15 residues. The V gene end was trimmed by 2 bases and the J gene end by 5 bases; junction bases not matched to a gene: 8. Germline CDR1 SGHTA, CDR2 FQGNSA. The DNA of the CDR3 is TGTGCCAGCAGCTTATACCAGGGGGTGGAGACTGAAGCTTTCTTT. It translates to CASSLYQGVETEAFF. Together with reference TRBV7-2 and TRBJ1-1, the CDR3 gives the full variable domain: GAGVSQSPSNKVTEKGKDVELRCDPISGHTALYWYRQSLGQGLEFLIYFQGNSAPDKSGLPSDRFSAERTGGSVSTLTIQRTQQEDSAVYLCASSLYQGVETEAFFGQGTRLTVV.

DNA for the CDR3: TGTGCCAGCCTTTTTTCAGATACGCAGTATTTT. Its translation: CASLFSDTQYF. The rearrangement joins TRBV11-2 to TRBJ2-3; no clear D gene. Germline loops: CDR1 SGHAT, CDR2 FQNNGV. There are 11 residues in the CDR3. Trimming removed 8 bases from V and 4 bases from J, with 7 bases in between.

CDR3 residues: CASSIRARDGSSYEQYF. The CDR3 region has the DNA TGTGCCAGCAGCATTAGAGCCCGGGACGGGAGCTCCTACGAGCAGTACTTC. The V gene is TRBV7-8, the J gene TRBJ2-7; a possible D gene is TRBD2 (6 bases). The V gene's germline CDR1 is SGHVS and CDR2 FQNEAQ. The CDR3 is 17 residues long. Trimming took 5 bases from V and 0 from J, leaving 20 bases between them.

The chain employs TRBV27 and TRBJ1-2; maybe TRBD1 (5 bases). Per the germline V gene, CDR1 is MNHEY and CDR2 is SMNVEV (reference sequence). V lost 2 bases and J lost 8, with 12 bases in between. The CDR3 has 13 residues. The CDR3 sequence: CASSLITGEGYTF. The DNA of the CDR3 is TGTGCCAGCAGTTTAATAACGGGGGAAGGCTACACCTTC.

In regard to this clone: This same CDR3 is encoded by further DNA sequences in the sample. CDR3 in DNA: TGTGCCAGCAGCCTGGGGAACTCCTACGAGCAGTACTTC. Residues: CASSLGNSYEQYF. The rearrangement links TRBV11-2 to TRBJ2-7; D remains unclear. Germline V gene data show CDR1 as SGHAT and CDR2 as FQNNGV. Trimming removed 5 bases from V and 0 bases from J, with 8 bases in between. The CDR3 extends over 13 amino acids.

Comments on this clone: This sample also contains other DNA sequences that code for the same CDR3. The CDR3 spells CASSLGGNSYEQYF. CDR3 sequence (DNA): TGTGCCAGCAGCTTAGGAGGGAACTCCTACGAGCAGTACTTC. J is TRBJ2-7 and V is TRBV7-9, with D perhaps matching TRBD2 (5 bases). The CDR3 contains 14 residues. V gave up 1 base and J gave up 0 bases, with 7 bases separating them. Germline loops: CDR1 SEHNR, CDR2 FQNEAQ (reference sequence). The full variable domain, rest sourced from reference TRBV7-9 and TRBJ2-7, is DTGVSQNPRHKITKRGQNVTFRCDPISEHNRLYWYRQTLGQGPEFLTYFQNEAQLEKSRLLSDRFSAERPKGSFSTLEIQRTEQGDSAMYLCASSLGGNSYEQYFGPGTRLTVT.

The chain employs TRBV5-1 and TRBJ1-1; 8 bases map to TRBD1. This CDR3 is built from 16 residues. The V gene's germline CDR1 is SGHRS and CDR2 YFSETQ. The V and J ends lost 3 bases and 0 bases, in that order; junction bases with no gene match: 7. The CDR3 DNA follows: TGCGCCAGCAGCTCGCGGACAGGGAATATGAACACTGAAGCTTTCTTT. Protein: CASSSRTGNMNTEAFF.